These 21 T cell receptor beta chains were sequenced from one sample in a study of blood T cell repertoires in COVID-19. The method was immunoSEQ multiplex PCR; TCRdb's version includes in-frame clones alone and lacks a portion of them. The sample includes fewer than 200,000 clones, under 90% of them seen just once. What was sequenced was peripheral blood. The receptors stem from a man between 60 and 75 years old with acute or convalescent COVID-19.

The chain is built from TRBV19 and TRBJ1-5, with TRBD1 matching over 9 bases. CDR3 size: 15 residues. Germline lookup yields CDR1 LNHDA and CDR2 SQIVND (reference sequence). The V and J ends lost 3 bases and 7 bases, in that order; junction bases with no gene match: 7. The CDR3 sequence is CASSMGTGTWQPQHF. CDR3 DNA sequence: TGTGCCAGTAGTATGGGGACAGGGACTTGGCAGCCCCAGCATTTT.

V usage is TRBV29-1 and J usage is TRBJ1-1, with D maybe TRBD1 (6 bases). This CDR3 is 15 amino acids long. V gave up 4 bases and J gave up 0 bases, with 15 bases separating them. The germline V gene has CDR1 SQVTM and CDR2 ANQGSEA. The DNA of the CDR3 is TGCAGCGTTGTCCCAGGGGCGAGAATGAACACTGAAGCTTTCTTT. Its translation: CSVVPGARMNTEAFF.

The V call is TRBV2, the J call TRBJ2-1; TRBD1 agrees at 8 bases. Germline lookup yields CDR1 SNHLY and CDR2 FYNNEI. J gave up 0 bases and V 6 bases, and 1 base lay outside the gene matches. The CDR3 is 14 residues long. The CDR3 sequence: CASRGTGSYNEQFF. Written as DNA, the CDR3 is TGTGCCAGCAGAGGGACAGGCTCCTACAATGAGCAGTTCTTC.

This rearrangement joins TRBV24-1 to TRBJ2-3, with 7 bases aligning to TRBD2. V lost 1 base to trimming and J lost 0 bases; unmatched junction nucleotides: 12. The CDR3 covers 19 residues. Per the germline V gene, CDR1 is KGHDR and CDR2 is SFDVKD. CDR3 in DNA: TGTGCCACCAGTGATTTCGGGTCTAGCGGATATATGAGCACAGATACGCAGTATTTT. Residues: CATSDFGSSGYMSTDTQYF.

This rearrangement joins TRBV2 to TRBJ1-5; 7 nucleotides agree with TRBD1. CDR1 is SNHLY and CDR2 is FYNNEI in the germline V gene. Germline trimming cut 9 bases from V and 0 bases from J; bases unmatched to any gene: 5. This CDR3 is 14 amino acids long. The CDR3 here is CASKTGISNQPQHF. In DNA form, the CDR3 reads TGTGCCAGTAAGACAGGGATTAGCAATCAGCCCCAGCATTTT.

The rearrangement uses TRBV27 and TRBJ1-2; 8 bases line up with TRBD1. Germline V gives CDR1 MNHEY, CDR2 SMNVEV (reference sequence). This CDR3 region has 14 residues. The V segment lost 6 bases and the J segment 4 bases; nucleotides outside the gene matches: 7. The CDR3 protein is CASRLQGVGYGYTF. CDR3 bases: TGTGCCAGCAGACTACAGGGGGTCGGCTATGGCTACACCTTC.

The V gene is TRBV12-5, the J gene TRBJ1-4; D unresolved. The length of the CDR3 is 12 residues. Germline V gene lookup returns CDR1 LGHNT and CDR2 FRNRAP. The V end was cut by 6 bases, the J end by 12 bases, with 14 bases between. In DNA form, the CDR3 reads TGTGCTAGTGGCCTCCCCCTAACAGAACTGTTTTTT. Protein product: CASGLPLTELFF.

The chain recombines TRBV7-9 with TRBJ2-3, with 10 bases fitting TRBD2. The V and J ends lost 4 bases and 2 bases, in that order; junction bases with no gene match: 6. The CDR3 has 16 amino acids. Germline CDR1 and CDR2: SEHNR and FQNEAQ (reference sequence). CDR3 region: CASSSLAGALTDTQYF. The CDR3 DNA sequence: TGTGCCAGCAGCTCCCTAGCGGGGGCCCTCACAGATACGCAGTATTTT.

V and J are TRBV21-1 and TRBJ2-1; no check of the table's D call, TRBD2, against the DNA was made. TRBV21-1 is marked as a pseudogene. CDR3 length: 16 residues. CDR3 amino acids: CASSSTREDPYNEQFF. The CDR3 DNA is TGTGCCAGCAGCAGTACACGGGAGGACCCATACAATGAGCAGTTCTTC.

V and J are TRBV7-9 and TRBJ2-7, with 9 nucleotides matching TRBD1. The CDR3 is made up of 13 amino acids. CDR1 is SEHNR and CDR2 is FQNEAQ in the germline V gene (reference sequence). The V gene end was trimmed by 5 bases and the J gene end by 7 bases; junction bases not matched to a gene: 6. The CDR3 DNA reads as TGTGCCAGCAGCATAACAGGGGGCTGGGAGCAGTACTTC. Translation gives CASSITGGWEQYF.

The chain employs TRBV10-3 and TRBJ1-1; D may be TRBD1 (6 bases). Germline CDR1 reads ENHRY; CDR2 reads SYGVKD. CDR3 length: 14 residues. Trimming stripped 6 bases from V and 3 bases from J, with 14 bases between. The CDR3 sequence is CAIRSRGEDTEAFF. CDR3 in DNA: TGTGCCATCAGATCCAGGGGAGAGGACACTGAAGCTTTCTTT.

J is TRBJ1-5 and V is TRBV6-6; weak D call: TRBD1 (5 bases). This CDR3 has 13 residues. Trimming stripped 7 bases from V and 5 bases from J, with 12 bases between. Looked up from germline, CDR1 is MNHNY and CDR2 is SVGAGI (reference sequence). This chain's CDR3 is CASTGQDYQPQHF. The CDR3 DNA reads as TGTGCCAGCACCGGACAAGATTATCAGCCCCAGCATTTT.

This chain links TRBV19 with TRBJ2-5; 9 nucleotides agree with TRBD2. V lost 6 bases to trimming and J lost 2 bases; unmatched junction nucleotides: 13. Germline CDR1 and CDR2: LNHDA and SQIVND (reference sequence). CDR3 length equals 17 residues. The CDR3 nucleotides are TGTGCCAGTAGCGGGTATGCTGGCGGGGGGGCTCAAGAGACCCAGTACTTC. This encodes CASSGYAGGGAQETQYF. The entire variable domain, with the rest obtained from reference TRBV19 and TRBJ2-5, is as follows: DGGITQSPKYLFRKEGQNVTLSCEQNLNHDAMYWYRQDPGQGLRLIYYSQIVNDFQKGDIAEGYSVSREKKESFPLTVTSAQKNPTAFYLCASSGYAGGGAQETQYFGPGTRLLVL.

This clone showed up just a few times. The chain carries TRBV5-1 and TRBJ1-2; 7 bases agree with TRBD1. The CDR3 spans 15 residues. Germline V gene data show CDR1 as SGHRS and CDR2 as YFSETQ. Trimming took 0 bases from V and 7 from J; bases not matched to a gene: 9. Here the CDR3 reads CASSLARGSLSGYTF. In nucleotides, the CDR3 is TGCGCCAGCAGCTTGGCCAGGGGGAGCCTCTCTGGCTACACCTTC.

This clone was seen a handful of times. V gene TRBV29-1 combines with J gene TRBJ1-1; unclear D gene. V was clipped by 7 bases and J by 1 base, with 13 bases between them. CDR3 length: 13 residues. Germline V gene sequence: CDR1 SQVTM, CDR2 ANQGSEA. The CDR3 reads CSAERSSNTEAFF. In nucleotides, the CDR3 is TGCAGCGCCGAGAGGTCCTCGAACACTGAAGCTTTCTTT.

CDR3 in amino acids: CASRGTRRANQPQHF. For the CDR3, the DNA is TGTGCCAGCAGGGGCACACGCAGGGCCAATCAGCCCCAGCATTTT. The chain recombines TRBV27 with TRBJ1-5; tentatively, D is TRBD1 (5 bases). CDR1 MNHEY and CDR2 SMNVEV come from the germline V gene (reference sequence). V was shortened by 6 bases and J by 3 bases, with 15 bases between the two germline ends. The CDR3 covers 15 residues.

The genes are TRBV5-5 and TRBJ2-1; 8 nucleotides line up with TRBD2. The length of the CDR3 is 13 residues. Germline-derived CDR1 and CDR2 are SGHKS and YYEKEE (reference sequence). Losses at the gene ends were 4 bases for V and 10 bases for J; bases not matched to a gene: 7. CDR3 bases: TGTGCCAGCAGCCCCCTGGGCGGGGGGGAGCAGTTCTTC. Protein sequence: CASSPLGGGEQFF.

This rearrangement joins TRBV29-1 to TRBJ1-5; 8 bases line up with TRBD1. The J segment lost 7 bases and the V segment lost 6 bases, leaving 8 bases of the junction unmatched. The CDR3 consists of 13 residues. Germline loops: CDR1 SQVTM, CDR2 ANQGSEA. CDR3 sequence: CSVGGQGAQPQHF. The CDR3 nucleotides are TGCAGCGTAGGGGGCCAGGGGGCACAGCCCCAGCATTTT.

This clone was seen only once. This chain uses TRBV19 with TRBJ2-7, with D possibly being TRBD2 (6 bases). The germline CDR1 and CDR2 sequences are LNHDA and SQIVND (reference sequence). The CDR3 covers 12 residues. Trimming left V 3 bases short and J 3 bases short, with 6 bases between. Here the CDR3 reads CASSMGGYEQYF. The CDR3 nucleotides are TGTGCCAGTAGTATGGGGGGCTACGAGCAGTACTTC.

The table lists this clone with a few counts. V and J are TRBV6-5 and TRBJ2-1; D is unresolved. The CDR3 spans 15 residues. Trimming took 7 bases from V and 0 from J, leaving 13 bases between them. Germline values: CDR1 MNHEY, CDR2 SVGAGI. The CDR3 sequence: CASTERRSSYNEQFF. The DNA of the CDR3 is TGTGCCAGCACCGAGCGTAGGAGCTCCTACAATGAGCAGTTCTTC.

V usage is TRBV5-6 and J usage is TRBJ2-2; D is unresolved. V was pared by 0 bases and J by 1 base, with 7 bases between. Per germline, CDR1 SGHDT and CDR2 YYEEEE. The CDR3 length is 15 residues. In DNA, the CDR3 is TGTGCCAGCAGCTTGGTTTTCAGGAACACCGGGGAGCTGTTTTTT. Its protein product is CASSLVFRNTGELFF.